This TCR beta chain was found in a study of blood T cell repertoires in COVID-19. Study as a whole: The United States, Italy and Spain provided the acute and convalescent COVID-19 samples. Nucleic acid was either cDNA or gDNA, and it came from T cells, B-cell-depleted T cells, or PBMCs.

Authors' processing steps: Cell counts per sample came from amplifying reference gene primers. Clones were read by immunoSEQ multiplex PCR, and TCRdb kept only the in-frame ones, dropping some. The DNA gave D and trimming, while V, J and clone size come from that table. This sample yields hundreds of thousands of clones, of which 82% are seen a single time; more than 3% belongs to the top ten. Two negative PCRs, clearance, or symptom resolution had been documented for recovered Cohort 3 donors. This CDR3 has 15 amino acids. J gave up 8 bases and V 3 bases, and 5 bases lay outside the gene matches. Per the germline V gene, CDR1 is LNHDA and CDR2 is SQIVND (reference sequence).

The V gene is TRBV19, the J gene TRBJ1-4; 11 bases agree with TRBD1. The sequence derives from a woman aged 60-75 years who had recovered from COVID-19. The sequenced sample was PBMCs or T cells enriched from blood (not recorded which). The chain's CDR3 is CASSMDRGRGEKLFF. The CDR3 bases are TGTGCCAGTAGTATGGACAGGGGGCGAGGGGAAAAACTGTTTTTT.